The 8 T cell receptor beta chains below were found in one sample sequenced in a study of beta chain features in type 1 diabetes. The whole isolated RNA underwent reverse transcription, so sequencing captured expressed TCRB transcripts. Profiling relied on immunoSEQ multiplex PCR, and the TCRdb table lists in-frame clones only, not all of them. The table records 60,000 or so clones, approximately 62% of them present only once. The source material was Tregs from blood. The receptors originated from a woman between 18 and 30 years old in good health.

V gene TRBV5-1 combines with J gene TRBJ1-4; D ambiguous. V lost 4 bases and J 7 bases, leaving 17 bases between the germline ends. Germline V gives CDR1 SGHRS, CDR2 YFSETQ. The CDR3 length is 15 residues. Here the CDR3 DNA reads TGCGCCAGCAGCCGGCCGGCGGCGGGGAGTGAAAAACTGTTTTTT. Amino acids: CASSRPAAGSEKLFF.

The chain joins TRBV5-1 to TRBJ1-2; perhaps TRBD1 as D (5 bases). The CDR3 sequence is 16 residues long. The V and J ends lost 1 base and 1 base respectively, with 14 bases between them. CDR1 and CDR2 (germline): SGHRS, YFSETQ. CDR3 nucleotides: TGCGCCAGCAGCTTGTCCGCGCCACAGGATAACTATGGCTACACCTTC. Encoded protein: CASSLSAPQDNYGYTF.

In DNA form, the CDR3 reads TGTGCCTGGAGTGTACGAGGGCGGATGAACACTGAAGCTTTCTTT. Translated: CAWSVRGRMNTEAFF. The chain joins TRBV30 to TRBJ1-1; D gene ambiguous. V was cut by 0 bases and J by 0 bases, with 11 bases left in between. CDR1 and CDR2 from the germline V gene are GTSNPN and SVGIG (reference sequence). This CDR3 region has 15 residues.

This chain connects TRBV29-1 to TRBJ2-7; 7 bases line up with TRBD1. The CDR3 is 13 amino acids. Germline CDR1 and CDR2: SQVTM and ANQGSEA. The junction had 7 bases not matched to a gene; V was cut back by 3 bases and J by 5 bases. The CDR3 region is CSVEGTVRHEQYF. The CDR3 coding sequence is TGCAGCGTTGAGGGGACAGTCCGTCACGAGCAGTACTTC.

The chain joins TRBV30 to TRBJ2-3; 14 nucleotides align to TRBD2. V was pared by 3 bases and J by 3 bases, with 5 bases of the junction left unmatched. CDR3 length equals 16 residues. The germline V gene encodes CDR1 GTSNPN and CDR2 SVGIG (reference sequence). The CDR3 bases are TGTGCCTGGAGGAGACTAGCGGGAGGGAATACAGATACGCAGTATTTT. Translation gives CAWRRLAGGNTDTQYF. Full variable domain (remainder filled in from reference TRBV30 and TRBJ2-3): SQTIHQWPATLVQPVGSPLSLECTVEGTSNPNLYWYRQAAGRGLQLLFYSVGIGQISSEVPQNLSASRPQDRQFILSSKKLLLSDSGFYLCAWRRLAGGNTDTQYFGPGTRLTVL.

The V call is TRBV5-5, the J call TRBJ1-4; unclear D gene. The CDR3 contains 15 residues. V was cut by 0 bases and J by 8 bases, with 14 bases left in between. Germline V CDR1 and CDR2: SGHKS, YYEKEE (reference sequence). The CDR3 sequence is CASSLVGRRVEKLFF. In DNA form, the CDR3 reads TGTGCCAGCAGCTTGGTTGGCCGGCGGGTAGAAAAACTGTTTTTT. The whole variable domain, remainder taken from reference TRBV5-5 and TRBJ1-4, is DAGVTQSPTHLIKTRGQQVTLRCSPISGHKSVSWYQQVLGQGPQFIFQYYEKEERGRGNFPDRFSARQFPNYSSELNVNALLLGDSALYLCASSLVGRRVEKLFFGSGTQLSVL.

CDR3 amino acids: CASRGTSGGIGELFF. Here the CDR3 DNA reads TGTGCCAGCAGAGGGACTAGCGGGGGGATCGGGGAGCTGTTTTTT. The chain has TRBV6-1 and TRBJ2-2; TRBD2 matches at 15 bases. With V trimmed by 6 bases and J by 7 bases, 3 bases remained unmatched. Germline CDR1 MNHNS, CDR2 SASEGT. The CDR3 is 15 residues long.

The chain has TRBV7-9 and TRBJ2-3; 8 nucleotides agree with TRBD2. Germline CDR1 reads SEHNR; CDR2 reads FQNEAQ (reference sequence). This CDR3 has 14 amino acids. The trim removed 3 bases at V and 6 bases at J, leaving 5 bases unmatched. The CDR3 loop reads CASSFGTSADTQYF. CDR3 nucleotide sequence: TGTGCCAGCAGCTTCGGGACTAGTGCGGATACGCAGTATTTT.